A single sample is the source of the 28 T cell receptor beta chains below, sequenced in a study of human T cells and chemical hapten exposure. TCRdb reprocessed the RACE reads with MiXCR, giving one entry per CDR3 protein. The sample carries a few hundred thousand distinct CDR3 sequences, around 5% recorded once. The time point: pre-sensitization, week 0. The sample's treatment: therapeutic diphenylcyclopropenone sensitization with weekly scalp DPC. Sequencing was performed on whole blood, taken in connection with sensitization to the hapten diphenylcyclopropenone (DPC). Source of these receptors: a woman between 18 and 30 years old with alopecia areata. Some clones in this sample may be carry-over from other donors' samples.

The chain is built from TRBV6-5 and TRBJ1-5, with D unresolved. This CDR3 comprises 14 residues. Trimming took 6 bases from V and 2 from J, leaving 11 bases between them. Germline assignment: CDR1 MNHEY and CDR2 SVGAGI. The CDR3 region is CASRDMMGNQPQHF. The CDR3 nucleotides are TGTGCCAGCAGAGACATGATGGGCAATCAGCCCCAGCATTTT.

This clonotype was observed at least ten times. The CDR3 sequence: CASSPGAATNEKLFF. CDR3 coding DNA: TGTGCCAGCAGCCCTGGGGCCGCAACTAATGAAAAACTGTTTTTT. The genes are TRBV9 and TRBJ1-4; perhaps TRBD1 as D (5 bases). Germline CDR1 SGDLS, CDR2 YYNGEE. CDR3 length equals 15 residues. The ends were cut back, 4 bases at V and 0 bases at J, with 10 bases in the middle.

This clonotype was observed many times. This chain connects TRBV9 to TRBJ1-6; D might be TRBD1 (5 bases). V lost 0 bases to trimming and J lost 0 bases, with 13 bases between them. Germline loops: CDR1 SGDLS, CDR2 YYNGEE. The length of the CDR3 is 18 residues. The CDR3 loop is CASSVGEGESSYNSPLHF. In nucleotides, the CDR3 is TGTGCCAGCAGCGTAGGAGAAGGGGAAAGCTCCTATAATTCACCCCTCCACTTT.

This clonotype was seen more than once but under ten times. This chain links TRBV4-2 with TRBJ2-2, with TRBD2 identical over 7 bases. J lost 4 bases, V lost 8 bases, and 10 bases had no gene match. CDR1 is LGHNA, CDR2 YNFKEQ, per germline. This CDR3 contains 15 residues. DNA for the CDR3: TGTGCCAGCCGCGAAGCGGGGACTGGCACCGGGGAGCTGTTTTTT. Translated: CASREAGTGTGELFF.

This clonotype has a handful of counts. V and J are TRBV6-5 and TRBJ1-1; maybe TRBD1 (6 bases). The CDR3 length is 14 residues. Germline CDR1 reads MNHEY; CDR2 reads SVGAGI. Trimming removed 2 bases from V and 6 bases from J, with 13 bases in between. This CDR3 reads CASSYPGASAEAFF. CDR3 coding DNA: TGTGCCAGCAGTTACCCAGGGGCATCCGCTGAAGCTTTCTTT.

The table lists this clonotype with a few counts. The V and J genes are TRBV12-3 or TRBV12-4 and TRBJ1-2, with no clear D. The CDR3 is made up of 15 amino acids. Deletions cut 6 bases from V and 0 bases from J, with 14 bases between. The CDR3 DNA sequence: TGTGCCAGCAGACGCCAGCTAACCCCTAACTATGGCTACACCTTC. Translated, it gives CASRRQLTPNYGYTF.

This clonotype was detected ten times or more. This chain uses TRBV6-2 or TRBV6-3 with TRBJ1-2; 9 bases fit TRBD1. Per germline, CDR1 MNHEY and CDR2 SVGEGT. J gave up 4 bases and V 6 bases, and 0 bases lay outside the gene matches. The CDR3 spans 12 residues. The CDR3 region has the DNA TGTGCCAGCAGACAGGGGGCCTATGGCTACACCTTC. Translating it yields CASRQGAYGYTF.

This clonotype was recorded at least ten times. CDR3 sequence (DNA): TGTGCCATCAGCTTTACTGAATCCGGGACAGTAGGCCCTGACTACTCCTACGAGCAGTACTTC. Residues: CAISFTESGTVGPDYSYEQYF. This rearrangement joins TRBV10-3 to TRBJ2-7; 7 nucleotides align to TRBD1. CDR1 is ENHRY, CDR2 SYGVKD, per germline. CDR3 length equals 21 residues. V shed 6 bases and J 0 bases; nucleotides not matched to a gene: 26.

This clonotype has at least ten counts. V usage is TRBV19 and J usage is TRBJ2-1, with TRBD2 matching over 11 bases. V lost 6 bases to trimming and J lost 7 bases; unmatched junction nucleotides: 8. Germline CDR1 reads LNHDA; CDR2 reads SQIVND (reference sequence). CDR3 length: 15 amino acids. The CDR3 nucleotides read TGTGCCAGTAGGTACTTAGCGGGGGGGATAAATGAGCAGTTCTTC. Protein product: CASRYLAGGINEQFF.

This clonotype was seen at least ten times. The V and J genes are TRBV7-9 and TRBJ1-5, with 9 bases lining up with TRBD1. CDR1 and CDR2 from the germline V gene are SEHNR and FQNEAQ (reference sequence). The V and J ends lost 6 bases and 5 bases, in that order; junction bases with no gene match: 8. The CDR3 covers 15 residues. Written as DNA, the CDR3 is TGTGCCAGCAGTCCCGGGACAGGGACAGATCAGCCCCAGCATTTT. Translating gives CASSPGTGTDQPQHF.

This clonotype showed up just a few times. The CDR3 sequence: CASTNSAGGDTQYF. DNA of the CDR3: TGTGCCAGCACCAATTCAGCGGGTGGAGATACGCAGTATTTT. The V gene is TRBV7-2, the J gene TRBJ2-3, with D perhaps TRBD2 (6 bases). The length of the CDR3 is 14 residues. The V gene's germline CDR1 is SGHTA and CDR2 FQGNSA. V was clipped by 7 bases and J by 5 bases, with 16 bases between them.

This clonotype appeared a few times. The chain carries TRBV7-2 and TRBJ1-3; D is unresolved. CDR1 and CDR2 (germline): SGHTA, FQGNSA. Trimming pared 9 bases from V and 3 bases from J, leaving 18 bases between. CDR3 length equals 15 residues. CDR3 in DNA: TGTGCCAGTACCCAAGATGCCGGGGTTGGAAACACCATATATTTT. This gives the protein CASTQDAGVGNTIYF.

This clonotype has at least ten counts. The genes are TRBV29-1 and TRBJ1-1; D may be TRBD1 (5 bases). Germline CDR1 SQVTM, CDR2 ANQGSEA. V shed 6 bases and J shed 7 bases, with 15 bases lying between them. This CDR3 is built from 12 residues. CDR3 nucleotides: TGCAGCGTATTAGGACACAGGCGTGAAGCTTTCTTT. This encodes CSVLGHRREAFF.

This clonotype occurred many times. This chain joins TRBV18 and TRBJ1-2; TRBD1 is a possible D gene (6 bases). The CDR3 has 15 residues. The V end was cut by 2 bases, the J end by 3 bases, with 13 bases between. Germline V gene lookup returns CDR1 KGHSH and CDR2 LQKENI. This CDR3 reads CASSPGQPTDYGYTF. The CDR3 nucleotides are TGTGCCAGCTCACCAGGACAGCCCACCGACTATGGCTACACCTTC.

The sample holds many counts of this clonotype. The V and J genes are TRBV20-1 and TRBJ2-3; D not resolved. CDR1 and CDR2 from the germline V gene are DFQATT and SNEGSKA (reference sequence). The CDR3 covers 13 residues. V lost 6 bases and J 0 bases, leaving 10 bases between the germline ends. The CDR3 is CSAQPGSTDTQYF. CDR3 sequence (DNA): TGCAGTGCCCAGCCAGGTAGCACAGATACGCAGTATTTT.

This clonotype was seen more than once but under ten times. This sequence joins TRBV12-3 or TRBV12-4 and TRBJ1-2; D gene unclear. This CDR3 has 15 amino acids. With 5 bases removed from V and 0 bases from J, the gap between germline ends came to 13 bases. CDR3 protein: CASSPRRVTNYGYTF. In nucleotides, the CDR3 is TGTGCCAGCAGTCCCCGGAGAGTGACTAACTATGGCTACACCTTC.

This clonotype was counted at least ten times. V is TRBV3-1 and J is TRBJ2-1; D might be TRBD2 (6 bases). The V gene's germline CDR1 is LGHDT and CDR2 YNNKEL (reference sequence). Trimming pared 7 bases from V and 7 bases from J, leaving 14 bases between. The CDR3 has 13 amino acids. The CDR3 DNA reads TGTGCCAGCAAGGGACTTGATGGGAATGAGCAGTTCTTC. It codes for CASKGLDGNEQFF.

This chain connects TRBV28 to TRBJ2-2; TRBD2 matches 7 bases. Germline CDR1 reads MDHEN; CDR2 reads SYDVKM. The CDR3 covers 16 residues. V shed 7 bases, J shed 0 bases, and the junction held 8 bases outside the gene matches. Here the CDR3 DNA reads TGTGCCAGCACCGAACGCGGGGGACCGAACACCGGGGAGCTGTTTTTT. Residues: CASTERGGPNTGELFF.

In its sample, this clonotype was seen a few times. The V gene is TRBV6-5, the J gene TRBJ1-2; no clear D. Germline CDR1 is MNHEY and CDR2 is SVGAGI. The CDR3 spans 10 residues. V dropped 11 bases and J dropped 3 bases, with 7 bases sitting between them. This CDR3 is CAAGDYGYTF. For the CDR3, the DNA is TGTGCCGCGGGAGACTATGGCTACACCTTC.

A few counts support this clonotype. The chain uses TRBV6-2 or TRBV6-3 and TRBJ1-2; 8 positions agree with TRBD1. CDR3 length: 13 residues. J lost 4 bases, V lost 7 bases, and 5 bases had no gene match. The germline V gene encodes CDR1 MNHEY and CDR2 SVGEGT. The CDR3, as DNA: TGTGCCAGCAACTCAGGGGGCGCCTATGGCTACACCTTC. It is translated as CASNSGGAYGYTF.

This clonotype showed up just a few times. The rearrangement links TRBV20-1 to TRBJ1-3; D is uncertain. The CDR3 contains 17 residues. Trimming removed 1 base at V and 5 bases at J, with 21 bases between. The germline V gene encodes CDR1 DFQATT and CDR2 SNEGSKA (reference sequence). The DNA of the CDR3 is TGCAGTGCTAGAGTGATAAACCGGACCGAGCCTAGAAACACCATATATTTT. This codes for CSARVINRTEPRNTIYF.

There are many counts of this clonotype. V is TRBV6-5 and J is TRBJ1-1; D is unclear. The germline V and J ends were trimmed by 6 bases and 1 base, with 12 bases remaining between them. There are 14 residues in the CDR3. The germline CDR1 and CDR2 sequences are MNHEY and SVGAGI. The DNA of the CDR3 is TGTGCCAGCAGCCGGTCGTTCGGGAACACTGAAGCTTTCTTT. It specifies CASSRSFGNTEAFF.

This clonotype was seen at least ten times. The chain has TRBV5-1 and TRBJ2-3; 13 nucleotides line up with TRBD2. The CDR3 has 15 residues. V lost 4 bases to trimming and J lost 5 bases; unmatched junction nucleotides: 4. CDR1 is SGHRS, CDR2 YFSETQ, per germline. This chain's CDR3 is CASSEGLAGLDTQYF. The CDR3 coding sequence is TGCGCCAGCAGCGAGGGACTAGCGGGGCTAGATACGCAGTATTTT.

This clonotype was counted only a few times. CDR3: CASSDRSLRTEAFF. The CDR3 nucleotides are TGTGCCAGCAGTGATCGGAGTTTACGCACTGAAGCTTTCTTT. This chain connects TRBV2 to TRBJ1-1; D call uncertain. Trimming took 3 bases from V and 4 from J, leaving 12 bases between them. CDR1 SNHLY and CDR2 FYNNEI come from the germline V gene. The CDR3 loop spans 14 amino acids.

This clonotype was detected only a few times. The chain uses TRBV7-9 and TRBJ2-1, with no clear D. The CDR3 totals 17 residues. V was cut by 0 bases and J by 0 bases, with 12 bases left in between. Germline CDR1 reads SEHNR; CDR2 reads FQNEAQ (reference sequence). In DNA form, the CDR3 reads TGTGCCAGCAGCTTAGCGCTGCAGTCAAGCTCCTACAATGAGCAGTTCTTC. This encodes CASSLALQSSSYNEQFF.

The chain is built from TRBV7-8 and TRBJ2-5, with TRBD2 matching over 9 bases. Per the germline V gene, CDR1 is SGHVS and CDR2 is FQNEAQ. Losses at the gene ends were 5 bases for V and 2 bases for J; bases not matched to a gene: 9. The CDR3 runs 16 residues. In DNA form, the CDR3 reads TGTGCCAGCAGCCCGGGGGCAGCGGGGGGACAAGAGACCCAGTACTTC. This sequence encodes CASSPGAAGGQETQYF. The variable domain in full, with the rest retrieved from reference TRBV7-8 and TRBJ2-5, is GAGVSQSPRYKVAKRGQDVALRCDPISGHVSLFWYQQALGQGPEFLTYFQNEAQLDKSGLPSDRFFAERPEGSVSTLKIQRTQQEDSAVYLCASSPGAAGGQETQYFGPGTRLLVL.

This clonotype has more than one count but fewer than ten. The chain has TRBV11-2 and TRBJ2-7; 11 nucleotides line up with TRBD2. V lost 3 bases to trimming and J lost 3 bases; unmatched junction nucleotides: 7. Germline CDR1 reads SGHAT; CDR2 reads FQNNGV. There are 16 residues in the CDR3. DNA for the CDR3: TGTGCCAGCAGCTTTAGACTAGCGGGGACGAGCTACGAGCAGTACTTC. It encodes CASSFRLAGTSYEQYF.

This clonotype was recorded at least ten times. The V gene is TRBV6-2 or TRBV6-3, the J gene TRBJ1-1; D uncertain. V dropped 4 bases and J dropped 4 bases, with 16 bases sitting between them. There are 15 residues in the CDR3. CDR1 is MNHEY, CDR2 SVGEGT, per germline. The CDR3 DNA is TGTGCCAGCAGTTCTACGAGGCCACAAGGCACTGAAGCTTTCTTT. Residues: CASSSTRPQGTEAFF.